Presented here are 16 T cell receptor beta chains from one specimen sequenced in a study of blood T cell repertoires in COVID-19. Only in-frame clones appear in the TCRdb table, and some are missing; sequencing was by immunoSEQ multiplex PCR. The profile shows 100,000 to 150,000 clones, 85% of them singletons. Sequenced input: peripheral blood. The receptors were gathered from an older man with active or convalescent COVID-19.

This rearrangement joins TRBV11-2 to TRBJ2-1, with TRBD1 matching 7 bases. The germline V gene encodes CDR1 SGHAT and CDR2 FQNNGV. The CDR3 spans 15 residues. Trimming removed 5 bases from V and 4 bases from J; junction bases left unmatched: 8. The CDR3 sequence is CASSPFGTVYNEQFF. CDR3 bases: TGTGCCAGCAGCCCCTTTGGGACAGTATACAATGAGCAGTTCTTC.

The J gene is TRBJ1-2, the V gene TRBV10-3, with D perhaps TRBD1 (5 bases). Germline assignment: CDR1 ENHRY and CDR2 SYGVKD. V was pared by 4 bases and J by 4 bases, with 13 bases between. The CDR3 runs to 14 residues. For the CDR3, the DNA is TGTGCCATCAGTGGGGGGGACGGTTCCTATGGCTACACCTTC. Protein sequence: CAISGGDGSYGYTF.

The gene calls are TRBV12-5 and TRBJ1-1; 11 nucleotides line up with TRBD1. Losses at the gene ends were 9 bases for V and 10 bases for J; bases not matched to a gene: 7. The CDR3 spans 12 residues. Germline lookup yields CDR1 LGHNT and CDR2 FRNRAP. This CDR3 reads CASRLGQGVAFF. Here the CDR3 DNA reads TGTGCTAGCAGACTGGGACAGGGGGTAGCTTTCTTT. Using reference TRBV12-5 and TRBJ1-1 for the parts outside the CDR3, the full variable domain is DARVTQTPRHKVTEMGQEVTMRCQPILGHNTVFWYRQTMMQGLELLAYFRNRAPLDDSGMPKDRFSAEMPDATLATLKIQPSEPRDSAVYFCASRLGQGVAFFGQGTRLTVV.

The chain employs TRBV7-4 and TRBJ1-5; D unresolved. The V gene's germline CDR1 is SGHVT and CDR2 SQSDAQ. V gave up 4 bases and J gave up 6 bases, with 13 bases separating them. The length of the CDR3 is 14 residues. The CDR3 is CASSSRSGGQPQHF. CDR3 sequence (DNA): TGTGCCAGCAGCTCCCGATCAGGAGGTCAGCCCCAGCATTTT.

The chain couples TRBV7-2 to TRBJ1-5, with 7 bases aligning to TRBD1. Germline values: CDR1 SGHTA, CDR2 FQGNSA. Trimming at V came to 6 bases and at J to 4 bases, leaving 9 bases not matched to a gene. The CDR3 covers 15 residues. CDR3 sequence (DNA): TGTGCCAGCAGTTTCGACAGGGATGATAATCAGCCCCAGCATTTT. It encodes CASSFDRDDNQPQHF.

J is TRBJ1-3 and V is TRBV28; D remains ambiguous. Germline assignment: CDR1 MDHEN and CDR2 SYDVKM. V gave up 2 bases and J gave up 4 bases, with 6 bases separating them. The CDR3 is 13 amino acids. DNA of the CDR3: TGTGCCAGCAGTTTAATCAGGGGAAACACCATATATTTT. It yields the protein CASSLIRGNTIYF.

A word on this clone: Distinct nucleotide sequences in the sample also encode this CDR3. The chain combines TRBV12-3 or TRBV12-4 with TRBJ1-5; D ambiguous. The V gene lost 0 bases and the J gene lost 4 bases, with 4 bases spanning the gap. CDR3 length equals 13 residues. CDR3 sequence reads: CASSLARNQPQHF. The DNA of the CDR3 is TGTGCCAGCAGTTTAGCCAGAAATCAGCCCCAGCATTTT.

The rearrangement uses TRBV2 and TRBJ2-7, with a weak D call TRBD2 (6 bases). The germline V gene encodes CDR1 SNHLY and CDR2 FYNNEI. This CDR3 contains 13 residues. V shed 8 bases and J shed 0 bases, with 11 bases lying between them. CDR3 protein: CASAGTPSYEQYF. Written as DNA, the CDR3 is TGTGCCAGCGCCGGGACTCCCTCCTACGAGCAGTACTTC. The whole variable domain, filled in from reference TRBV2 and TRBJ2-7, reads EPEVTQTPSHQVTQMGQEVILRCVPISNHLYFYWYRQILGQKVEFLVSFYNNEISEKSEIFDDQFSVERPDGSNFTLKIRSTKLEDSAMYFCASAGTPSYEQYFGPGTRLTVT.

This clone was counted a single time. The CDR3 DNA follows: TGCGCCAGCAGCCAGACAATGAACACTGAAGCTTTCTTT. This encodes CASSQTMNTEAFF. This rearrangement joins TRBV4-3 to TRBJ1-1; D is undetermined. The CDR3 has 13 residues. CDR1 is LGHNA, CDR2 YSLEER, per germline. V dropped 3 bases and J dropped 0 bases, with 5 bases sitting between them.

This clone appeared once. CDR3 amino acids: CASMGRGQSNIQYF. CDR3 nucleotide sequence: TGTGCCAGTATGGGCCGAGGACAGTCAAACATTCAGTACTTC. The rearrangement uses TRBV19 and TRBJ2-4; a weak D match, TRBD1 (6 bases). Trimming took off 7 bases at V and 6 bases at J, with 16 bases between the two ends. There are 14 residues in the CDR3. The V gene's germline CDR1 is LNHDA and CDR2 SQIVND (reference sequence).

J is TRBJ1-1 and V is TRBV2; 9 positions agree with TRBD1. CDR1 SNHLY and CDR2 FYNNEI come from the germline V gene. The length of the CDR3 is 12 residues. Germline trimming cut 10 bases from V and 4 bases from J; bases unmatched to any gene: 4. The CDR3 here is CAIRQGGTEAFF. The CDR3 region has the DNA TGTGCCATCCGACAGGGGGGCACTGAAGCTTTCTTT. The full variable domain, in which reference TRBV2 and TRBJ1-1 provide the parts outside the CDR3, is EPEVTQTPSHQVTQMGQEVILRCVPISNHLYFYWYRQILGQKVEFLVSFYNNEISEKSEIFDDQFSVERPDGSNFTLKIRSTKLEDSAMYFCAIRQGGTEAFFGQGTRLTVV.

V gene TRBV7-2 combines with J gene TRBJ1-2; 7 positions agree with TRBD1. Trimming removed 5 bases from V and 14 bases from J; junction bases left unmatched: 11. This CDR3 has 12 amino acids. Germline values: CDR1 SGHTA, CDR2 FQGNSA. As DNA, the CDR3 is TGTGCCAGCAGCATCTGGACAGGCCTTAAGACCTTC. Its translation: CASSIWTGLKTF.

The rearrangement links TRBV6-2 or TRBV6-3 to TRBJ1-2; D remains ambiguous. Germline CDR1 and CDR2: MNHEY and SVGEGT. This CDR3 has 14 amino acids. The V end lost 5 bases, the J end lost 2 bases, and 12 bases lay between the germline ends. CDR3 sequence reads: CASSEVARNYGYTF. The DNA of the CDR3 is TGTGCCAGCAGTGAGGTCGCTCGAAACTATGGCTACACCTTC.

This clone was seen only once. This sequence joins TRBV10-3 and TRBJ2-3, with 9 bases matching TRBD2. V shed 2 bases, J shed 1 base, and the junction held 16 bases outside the gene matches. Germline loops: CDR1 ENHRY, CDR2 SYGVKD. The CDR3 is 20 residues long. For the CDR3, the DNA is TGTGCCATCAGTGAGCCGATTTGGCGGGGGGGCCGTGGCGGCACAGATACGCAGTATTTT. Amino acid sequence: CAISEPIWRGGRGGTDTQYF.

The rearrangement joins TRBV7-2 to TRBJ2-3, with TRBD2 matching over 7 bases. The CDR3 extends over 13 amino acids. Germline loops: CDR1 SGHTA, CDR2 FQGNSA. Germline trimming cut 1 base from V and 8 bases from J; bases unmatched to any gene: 3. The CDR3 nucleotides are TGTGCCAGCAGCTTAGGTGGGGGGGTTACGCAGTATTTT. Protein: CASSLGGGVTQYF.

J is TRBJ2-3 and V is TRBV6-1; the D gene is possibly TRBD1 (5 bases). The germline CDR1 and CDR2 sequences are MNHNS and SASEGT. This CDR3 comprises 15 residues. Trimming took 3 bases from V and 0 from J, leaving 10 bases between them. Here the CDR3 DNA reads TGTGCCAGCAGTGAGGTTACAGGAAGCACAGATACGCAGTATTTT. It is translated as CASSEVTGSTDTQYF.